Listed here are 18 T cell receptor beta chains from one sample, sequenced in a study of T cells in Graves' hyperthyroidism and ophthalmopathy. Amplified regions were TCR beta CDR3 sequences from RNA transcripts. During a first-round RT-PCR of the TCR CDR3, the HTBI primer set was used. In TCRdb, the multiplex PCR reads were re-called with MiXCR into one record per CDR3 protein. The sample carries about 720,000 distinct CDR3 sequences, under 20% recorded once. Sample: blood. Receptors were obtained from a woman in her forties or fifties with Graves' hyperthyroidism that later progressed to Graves' ophthalmopathy.

This clonotype was found a few times. The J gene is TRBJ2-4, the V gene TRBV12-5; 7 bases line up with TRBD1. With V trimmed by 1 base and J by 6 bases, 3 bases remained unmatched. The CDR3 covers 14 residues. CDR1 is LGHNT and CDR2 is FRNRAP in the germline V gene. In DNA, the CDR3 is TGTGCTAGTGGTTTGGAGGGGGCCGTAAACATTCAGTACTTC. It is translated as CASGLEGAVNIQYF.

The chain recombines TRBV19 with TRBJ1-6; D unclear. Germline CDR1 reads LNHDA; CDR2 reads SQIVND (reference sequence). The ends were cut back, 10 bases at V and 7 bases at J, with 17 bases in the middle. This CDR3 has 14 amino acids. Here the CDR3 reads CATRTQGGNSPLHF. The CDR3 nucleotides read TGTGCCACACGGACCCAAGGAGGGAATTCACCCCTCCACTTT.

This clonotype was detected a few times. The chain joins TRBV28 to TRBJ1-4; D remains unclear. The CDR3 consists of 16 residues. The germline V and J ends were trimmed by 4 bases and 2 bases, with 14 bases remaining between them. In germline, CDR1 is MDHEN, CDR2 SYDVKM. The CDR3 nucleotides read TGTGCCAGCAGTTCTCTTCTCAGGCGCACTAATGAAAAACTGTTTTTT. This gives the protein CASSSLLRRTNEKLFF. Variable domain in full (rest from reference TRBV28 and TRBJ1-4): DVKVTQSSRYLVKRTGEKVFLECVQDMDHENMFWYRQDPGLGLRLIYFSYDVKMKEKGDIPEGYSVSREKKERFSLILESASTNQTSMYLCASSSLLRRTNEKLFFGSGTQLSVL.

This clonotype was found many times. This chain's CDR3 is CASSYSGGYTEAFF. The CDR3 nucleotides are TGTGCCAGCAGTTACTCGGGCGGGTACACTGAAGCTTTCTTT. V and J are TRBV6-6 and TRBJ1-1, with D hard to call. CDR1 MNHNY and CDR2 SVGAGI come from the germline V gene (reference sequence). The CDR3 is 14 amino acids. V was trimmed by 0 bases and J by 3 bases, leaving 8 bases between them.

This clonotype was seen at least ten times. The chain employs TRBV6-6 and TRBJ1-1; D gene uncertain. This CDR3 is built from 15 residues. The germline V and J ends were trimmed by 2 bases and 0 bases, with 10 bases remaining between them. Germline CDR1 reads MNHNY; CDR2 reads SVGAGI (reference sequence). The CDR3 DNA reads as TGTGCCAGCAGTTACCGGATCACCATGAACACTGAAGCTTTCTTT. As protein: CASSYRITMNTEAFF.

The V call is TRBV2, the J call TRBJ1-2; D possibly corresponds to TRBD1 (5 bases). Per the germline V gene, CDR1 is SNHLY and CDR2 is FYNNEI. V lost 7 bases and J lost 8, with 20 bases in between. This CDR3 has 14 residues. This CDR3 reads CASTGHQRIGGYTF. The CDR3 DNA is TGTGCCAGCACCGGACATCAGAGAATAGGAGGCTACACCTTC. The complete variable domain, with remaining parts taken from reference TRBV2 and TRBJ1-2, reads EPEVTQTPSHQVTQMGQEVILRCVPISNHLYFYWYRQILGQKVEFLVSFYNNEISEKSEIFDDQFSVERPDGSNFTLKIRSTKLEDSAMYFCASTGHQRIGGYTFGSGTRLTVV.

This clonotype has a handful of counts. The chain recombines TRBV9 with TRBJ1-1; D is undetermined. The CDR3 sequence is 14 residues long. Germline-derived CDR1 and CDR2 are SGDLS and YYNGEE. V was shortened by 0 bases and J by 6 bases, with 12 bases between the two germline ends. The CDR3 DNA is TGTGCCAGCAGCGTAGGTTGGGGTTTCTCTGAAGCTTTCTTT. Protein product: CASSVGWGFSEAFF.

This clonotype was detected a few times. V is TRBV29-1 and J is TRBJ2-5, with 10 bases identical to TRBD2. Germline assignment: CDR1 SQVTM and CDR2 ANQGSEA. This CDR3 contains 16 residues. The V gene end was trimmed by 4 bases and the J gene end by 4 bases; junction bases not matched to a gene: 12. CDR3 in amino acids: CSVGRERLAGVETQYF. The CDR3 DNA sequence: TGCAGCGTTGGACGGGAAAGGCTAGCGGGGGTAGAGACCCAGTACTTC. Filled out from reference TRBV29-1 and TRBJ2-5, the complete variable domain reads SAVISQKPSRDICQRGTSLTIQCQVDSQVTMMFWYRQQPGQSLTLIATANQGSEATYESGFVIDKFPISRPNLTFSTLTVSNMSPEDSSIYLCSVGRERLAGVETQYFGPGTRLLVL.

The sample holds a few counts of this clonotype. The CDR3 sequence is CASSLTETGELFF. CDR3 in DNA: TGTGCCAGCAGCTTAACGGAGACCGGGGAGCTGTTTTTT. The chain links TRBV7-6 to TRBJ2-2; D is uncertain. This CDR3 region has 13 residues. Trimming took 2 bases from V and 5 from J, leaving 6 bases between them. Germline-derived CDR1 and CDR2 are SGHVS and FNYEAQ.

In its sample, this clonotype was seen many times. This rearrangement joins TRBV2 to TRBJ1-1; a weak D match, TRBD1 (6 bases). Trimming cost V 6 bases and J 0 bases, with 23 bases left between them. The CDR3 contains 18 residues. CDR1 and CDR2 (germline): SNHLY, FYNNEI. The CDR3 sequence is CASRPRLGQTSMNTEAFF. DNA for the CDR3: TGTGCCAGCAGACCAAGGCTCGGACAGACCAGCATGAACACTGAAGCTTTCTTT.

This clonotype was counted once. This sequence joins TRBV28 and TRBJ2-7; the match to TRBD1 covers 9 bases. CDR1 and CDR2 from the germline V gene are MDHEN and SYDVKM. This CDR3 has 15 amino acids. V lost 0 bases, J lost 5 bases, and 5 bases stayed unmatched. CDR3 amino acids: CASSLWGQGINEQYF. The CDR3 nucleotides read TGTGCCAGCAGTTTATGGGGACAGGGAATAAACGAGCAGTACTTC.

This clonotype was found a few times. One end of the junction is discordant with germline, which a read error may explain. This chain links TRBV18 with TRBJ1-5, with TRBD1 matching over 9 bases. This CDR3 is built from 17 residues. CDR1 is KGHSH, CDR2 LQKENI, per germline. CDR3 DNA sequence: TGTGCCAGCTCACCACCGGGGGGACAGGGCAACAATCGGCCCCAGCATTTT. Amino acid sequence: CASSPPGGQGNNRPQHF. The whole variable domain, remainder taken from reference TRBV18 and TRBJ1-5, is NAGVMQNPRHLVRRRGQEARLRCSPMKGHSHVYWYRQLPEEGLKFMVYLQKENIIDESGMPKERFSAEFPKEGPSILRIQQVVRGDSAAYFCASSPPGGQGNNRPQHFGDGTRLSIL.

This clonotype has just a few counts. This rearrangement joins TRBV7-6 to TRBJ1-6; 9 bases are a match to TRBD1. The V gene end was trimmed by 3 bases and the J gene end by 11 bases; junction bases not matched to a gene: 5. Germline V lookup: CDR1 SGHVS, CDR2 FNYEAQ. The CDR3 is made up of 14 amino acids. The CDR3 protein is CASSLGQGFTPLHF. In DNA, the CDR3 is TGTGCCAGCAGCTTGGGACAGGGATTCACACCCCTCCACTTT.

Ten or more counts support this clonotype. The V gene is TRBV5-1, the J gene TRBJ2-3, with D possibly TRBD2 on 6 matching bases. The CDR3 length is 12 residues. Germline V lookup: CDR1 SGHRS, CDR2 YFSETQ. With 0 bases removed from V and 8 bases from J, the gap between germline ends came to 7 bases. The CDR3 nucleotides read TGCGCCAGCAGCTTGGGGGAGGTTACGCAGTATTTT. Translated: CASSLGEVTQYF.

This clonotype was counted many times. The genes are TRBV7-6 and TRBJ1-6; D is perhaps TRBD1 (6 bases). V gave up 1 base and J gave up 9 bases, with 16 bases separating them. This CDR3 is built from 16 residues. Germline V gives CDR1 SGHVS, CDR2 FNYEAQ. CDR3 DNA: TGTGCCAGCAGCTTAGTACGTGGGGGGCGCGGTTCACCCCTCCACTTT. As protein: CASSLVRGGRGSPLHF. Based on the CDR3 plus reference TRBV7-6 and TRBJ1-6, the full variable domain is GAGVSQSPRYKVTKRGQDVALRCDPISGHVSLYWYRQALGQGPEFLTYFNYEAQQDKSGLPNDRFSAERPEGSISTLTIQRTEQRDSAMYRCASSLVRGGRGSPLHFGNGTRLTVT.

The chain recombines TRBV19 with TRBJ1-3; no clear D. The CDR3 has 13 residues. Trimming left V 7 bases short and J 0 bases short, with 7 bases between. Germline V gene lookup returns CDR1 LNHDA and CDR2 SQIVND (reference sequence). CDR3 nucleotides: TGTGCCAGTAAGGTTGACTCTGGAAACACCATATATTTT. Amino acid sequence: CASKVDSGNTIYF. Full variable domain (rest looked up from reference TRBV19 and TRBJ1-3): DGGITQSPKYLFRKEGQNVTLSCEQNLNHDAMYWYRQDPGQGLRLIYYSQIVNDFQKGDIAEGYSVSREKKESFPLTVTSAQKNPTAFYLCASKVDSGNTIYFGEGSWLTVV.

This clonotype was recorded only once. Since a much larger clone is just one base distant, this may be a read error. This chain links TRBV12-3 or TRBV12-4 with TRBJ1-1; the D is unclear. V dropped 3 bases and J dropped 4 bases, with 15 bases sitting between them. The CDR3 has 15 amino acids. As DNA, the CDR3 is TGTGCCAGCAGTTTGGGCCCGGAATGGGGCACTGAAGCTTTCTTT. Its translation is CASSLGPEWGTEAFF.

The table lists this clonotype with many counts. The chain employs TRBV27 and TRBJ1-2, with D possibly matching TRBD1 (6 bases). V shed 5 bases and J shed 2 bases, with 12 bases lying between them. CDR3 length: 14 amino acids. Looked up from germline, CDR1 is MNHEY and CDR2 is SMNVEV (reference sequence). In DNA, the CDR3 is TGTGCCAGCAGTGGGACAACCTCAAACTATGGCTACACCTTC. It codes for CASSGTTSNYGYTF.